The TCR beta chain described here comes from a study of beta chain features in type 1 diabetes. Study details: Similarity in age, gender and cell yields was seen between patients and healthy donors.

The authors reverse transcribed all of the isolated RNA, so sequencing captured expressed TCRB transcripts. Sequenced by immunoSEQ multiplex PCR; TCRdb stores in-frame clones only, minus some. The sample has fewer than 550,000 clones, approximately 10% seen once. This clone was observed a few times. Trimming pared 9 bases from V and 2 bases from J, leaving 19 bases between. Germline CDR1 LNHNV, CDR2 YYDKDF (reference sequence). The CDR3 extends over 15 amino acids. This receptor was obtained from a woman aged 18-29 years in good health. The chain carries TRBV15 and TRBJ2-5, with D possibly being TRBD1 or TRBD2 (6 bases each). Material: naive CD4+ T cells from blood. The CDR3 loop reads CATGGFPLQQETQYF. The CDR3 bases are TGTGCCACAGGGGGGTTCCCACTCCAACAAGAGACCCAGTACTTC.